This is a list of T cell receptor beta chains from one sample in a study of cytomegalovirus exposure and HLA in healthy donors. Only in-frame clones appear in the TCRdb table, and some are missing; sequencing was by immunoSEQ multiplex PCR. Of about 240,000 clones in the sample, approximately 80% were seen once. The sequenced sample was PBMCs. These receptors originate from a woman between 55 and 75 years old in good health and CMV-seropositive. CDR3s include the opening cysteine and the closing phenylalanine or tryptophan. A D gene is named only where the DNA matches it firmly. Clone size is shown for a subset of rows, as once, few, many or a class of expanded clone.

-	12	TRBJ2-3	-	TRBV10-1	CASSPRGDTQYF	TGCGCCAGCAGTCCTCGGGGGGATACGCAGTATTTT
-	17	TRBJ1-1	TRBD1	TRBV18	CASSDVWTGGAITEAFF	TGTGCCAGCTCAGACGTTTGGACAGGGGGCGCAATTACTGAAGCTTTCTTT
-	17	TRBJ2-3	TRBD2	TRBV5-4	CASRPELAGVGTDTQYF	TGTGCCAGCCGCCCCGAACTAGCGGGAGTTGGCACAGATACGCAGTATTTT
few	17	TRBJ2-4	TRBD1	TRBV2	CASRPTGGLIAKNIQYF	TGTGCCAGCAGACCGACAGGGGGCTTAATAGCCAAAAACATTCAGTACTTC
once	16	TRBJ2-7	TRBD2	TRBV7-2	CASSLDGAGVGYEQYF	TGTGCCAGCAGCTTAGACGGGGCGGGAGTTGGGTACGAGCAGTACTTC
few	15	TRBJ2-2	TRBD2	TRBV9	CASSGQREITGELFF	TGTGCCAGCAGCGGACAGCGGGAGATCACCGGGGAGCTGTTTTTT
-	14	TRBJ2-3	TRBD2	TRBV5-1	CASSSGTSSDTQYF	TGCGCCAGCAGCTCCGGGACTAGCAGCGATACGCAGTATTTT
-	15	TRBJ2-3	TRBD2	TRBV10-3	CAISAGRGVADTQYF	TGTGCCATCAGTGCTGGGCGGGGGGTGGCAGATACGCAGTATTTT
-	11	TRBJ2-3	-	TRBV4-2	CASSTGDTQYF	TGTGCCAGCAGCACGGGGGATACGCAGTATTTT
-	13	TRBJ2-1	-	TRBV5-1	CASTEGIYNEQFF	TGCGCCAGCACCGAGGGAATTTACAATGAGCAGTTCTTC
once	14	TRBJ2-2	TRBD2	TRBV29-1	CSVSGLAGSGELFF	TGCAGCGTCTCGGGACTAGCGGGATCCGGGGAGCTGTTTTTT
-	13	TRBJ2-5	TRBD2	TRBV5-1	CASSSGSGETQYF	TGCGCCAGCAGTAGCGGGAGTGGGGAGACCCAGTACTTC
-	12	TRBJ2-5	-	TRBV7-2	CASSLFGETQYF	TGTGCCAGCAGCTTATTCGGAGAGACCCAGTACTTC
-	13	TRBJ2-2	-	TRBV10-1	CASGDSNTGELFF	TGCGCCAGCGGGGACTCGAACACCGGGGAGCTGTTTTTT
-	17	TRBJ1-5	TRBD1	TRBV7-9	CASSSGTEAYSNQPQHF	TGTGCCAGCAGCTCCGGGACAGAAGCTTATAGCAATCAGCCCCAGCATTTT
-	13	TRBJ1-4	TRBD1	TRBV30	CAWKWTGYEKLFF	TGTGCCTGGAAGTGGACAGGGTACGAAAAACTGTTTTTT
-	17	TRBJ2-2	-	TRBV5-1	CASSLSGSGLRTGELFF	TGCGCCAGCAGCTTGTCTGGGTCGGGACTGAGGACCGGGGAGCTGTTTTTT
-	18	TRBJ2-1	TRBD2	TRBV9	CASSVGVELAATYNEQFF	TGTGCCAGCAGCGTAGGGGTGGAGCTAGCGGCGACCTACAATGAGCAGTTCTTC
-	16	TRBJ2-1	TRBD2	TRBV30	CACKLAGGPSHNEQFF	TGTGCCTGCAAACTAGCGGGAGGCCCGTCCCACAATGAGCAGTTCTTC
-	16	TRBJ2-1	-	TRBV9	CASSVDEGRWYNEQFF	TGTGCCAGCAGCGTAGACGAGGGTCGGTGGTACAATGAGCAGTTCTTC
-	14	TRBJ2-1	-	TRBV19	CASRRDYSYNEQFF	TGTGCCAGTCGCAGGGATTATTCCTACAATGAGCAGTTCTTC
-	12	TRBJ1-4	-	TRBV30	CAWNGPGEKLFF	TGTGCCTGGAATGGTCCAGGAGAAAAACTGTTTTTT